The clone carrying this T cell receptor (beta chain) came up once. Its target is unknown. This sample stems from a study of cytomegalovirus exposure and HLA in healthy donors. Study background: The 120 or so validation repertoires were produced on the same platform as the 670 or so repertoires of the first cohort. This was reported in a later analysis.

Among the roughly 120 subjects of the validation cohort, separate from the roughly 600-subject first cohort, were the donors. CDR1 and CDR2 (germline): SGHNT, YENEEA. This CDR3 is 15 amino acids long. J gave up 0 bases and V 1 base, and 2 bases lay outside the gene matches. TCRdb's table, derived via immunoSEQ multiplex PCR, lists solely in-frame clones and lacks some. The sample comprises about 130,000 clones, 90% to 97% of which are singletons, and approximately 1.5% rests with the top ten. Overall study results and limits: The study found most TCR sequences rare, yet found some public TCRs in many donors. The study designated roughly 150 TCR beta chains cytomegalovirus-associated.

Material: PBMCs. The source is a man aged 18 to 30 in good health and CMV-seronegative. The V call is TRBV11-3, the J call TRBJ1-1; TRBD1 agrees at 7 bases. CDR3 in DNA: TGTGCCAGCAGCTTAGTGACAGGGATGAACACTGAAGCTTTCTTT. Encoded protein: CASSLVTGMNTEAFF. The full variable domain, its missing parts supplied by reference TRBV11-3 and TRBJ1-1, is EAGVVQSPRYKIIEKKQPVAFWCNPISGHNTLYWYLQNLGQGPELLIRYENEEAVDDSQLPKDRFSAERLKGVDSTLKIQPAELGDSAVYLCASSLVTGMNTEAFFGQGTRLTVV.